Listed below are T cell receptor beta chains from one sample, sequenced in a study of T-cell memory formation after mild COVID-19. Via MiXCR, TCRdb re-called the 5' RACE reads, giving one row per CDR3 protein. The data show around 470,000 distinct CDR3 sequences, 20% seen once. Material for sequencing was PBMCs or a T cell subset sorted from them (not recorded which). The receptors come from an adult woman who had mild COVID-19 (a few samples of this study predate the infection). Cell type and time point are not known. The CDR3 runs from the conserved cysteine through the conserved F or W. The D gene is left open where the match is weak. The size field is filled for only some rows; it gives once, few, many or a size class.

TRBJ1-1	few	TRBV18	TRBD1	CASSSWRGQGMGNTEAFF
TRBJ1-1	.	TRBV18	.	CASSPPGRRAFF
TRBJ2-4	few	TRBV18	TRBD1	CASSVAQGADIQYF
TRBJ2-1	.	TRBV7-9	TRBD2	CASSLGTSGGAGNEQFF
TRBJ2-1	.	TRBV11-3	.	CASSLETARGYNEQFF
TRBJ1-1	few	TRBV3-1	.	CASSPVAHPTEAFF
TRBJ1-2	.	TRBV27	TRBD1	CASSPPGQVFDGYTF
TRBJ2-4	.	TRBV7-9	.	CASSFLSAGGLAKNIQYF
TRBJ2-3	.	TRBV14	TRBD1	CASSQQGVSTDTQYF
TRBJ2-4	.	TRBV6-5	TRBD1	CASRWGQGIQYF
TRBJ1-2	few	TRBV20-1	.	CSARGPGPYGYTF
TRBJ1-1	.	TRBV20-1	TRBD1	CSAIGQGARNTEAFF
TRBJ2-7	.	TRBV12-3/TRBV12-4	TRBD1	CASSPGQGTPLEQYF
TRBJ1-2	.	TRBV4-1	TRBD1	CASSHNGQVKKGYTF
TRBJ2-7	.	TRBV4-2	.	CASSQGGNNEQYF
TRBJ1-1	few	TRBV30	.	CAWSFVTATEAFF
TRBJ1-5	.	TRBV7-9	TRBD1	CASGQATEQPQHF
TRBJ1-5	many	TRBV30	TRBD1	CAWSRTGVQPQHF
TRBJ2-5	few	TRBV23-1	.	CASTSGPGIVGGETQYF
TRBJ2-5	few	TRBV12-3/TRBV12-4	TRBD1	CASGSRTGTETQYF
TRBJ1-1	once	TRBV2	.	CASRIRGPNTEAFF
TRBJ2-1	.	TRBV20-1	.	CSARSGTLDHEQFF
TRBJ2-3	few	TRBV20-1	.	CSARDRKFPTDTQYF
TRBJ2-3	.	TRBV5-1	TRBD1	CASSSVRTGMTDTQYF
TRBJ1-5	few	TRBV7-2	.	CASSLVGGAGQPQHF
TRBJ2-1	.	TRBV5-4	TRBD2	CASRIWREVRFF
TRBJ2-2	few	TRBV15	TRBD2	CATSRAGGSTGELFF
TRBJ2-3	many	TRBV5-1	.	CASSLPTSGGTQYF
TRBJ2-1	few	TRBV7-2	.	CASSLRSGTGGNEQFF
TRBJ2-5	.	TRBV24-1	.	CATSRAGGMAETQYF
TRBJ1-5	.	TRBV5-1	.	CASSDGIYSNQPQHF
TRBJ2-7	.	TRBV10-3	TRBD1	CAISESSLDRTYEQYF
TRBJ1-2	.	TRBV5-1	.	CASSAQAGKNYGYTF
TRBJ2-3	.	TRBV6-2/TRBV6-3	TRBD2	CASSSPGLAGIWYF
TRBJ2-5	.	TRBV6-4	TRBD1	CASSESGQGLRETQYF
TRBJ2-7	many	TRBV3-1	.	CASSQAGGLTYEQYF
TRBJ2-5	few	TRBV7-6	.	CASSRDRGLQETQYF
TRBJ1-2	.	TRBV20-1	TRBD1	CSALNPGTGGDYGYTF
TRBJ2-5	few	TRBV7-9	TRBD1	CASSLGDRAPQETQYF
TRBJ2-3	.	TRBV7-2	.	CASSTRKGGDTQYF
TRBJ1-6	.	TRBV12-3/TRBV12-4	TRBD1	CASSSDRGLSPLHF
TRBJ2-1	.	TRBV12-3/TRBV12-4	TRBD1	CASSRYQTGRNEQFF
TRBJ2-3	.	TRBV6-4	.	CASSDSTVADTQYF
TRBJ2-1	.	TRBV24-1	TRBD2	CATSDLGLAVNEQFF
TRBJ1-1	few	TRBV19	.	CASSPSEVGNTEAFF
TRBJ1-3	.	TRBV29-1	.	CSVEFDRRNSGNTIYF
TRBJ1-2	few	TRBV7-9	.	CASSLDAGNFRGGYTF
TRBJ2-3	few	TRBV9	.	CASSVAPGAGGSTDTQYF
TRBJ1-5	.	TRBV27	.	CASRVQGSAVSNQPQHF
TRBJ2-4	few	TRBV29-1	.	CSVVATPAKNIQYF
TRBJ2-3	few	TRBV29-1	.	CSVEDRTETSTDTQYF